The 14 T cell receptor beta chains presented below share a single source sample, sequenced in a study of blood T cell repertoires in COVID-19. The data were produced by immunoSEQ multiplex PCR, yet TCRdb's version contains in-frame clones alone and is incomplete. In the table there are 200,000 to 300,000 clones, roughly 80% of which are singletons. The specimen was peripheral blood. All receptors derive from a woman aged 18 to 35 with acute or convalescent COVID-19.

V gene TRBV19 combines with J gene TRBJ1-2; 9 bases fit TRBD1. CDR1 is LNHDA and CDR2 is SQIVND in the germline V gene (reference sequence). V dropped 4 bases and J dropped 4; count of bases not matched to a gene: 4. CDR3 length: 14 residues. CDR3 nucleotides: TGTGCCAGTAGTACCGGGACAGGGAGCTATGGCTACACCTTC. Its translation is CASSTGTGSYGYTF.

The CDR3 protein is CASSVAGRGLEKLFF. In nucleotides, the CDR3 is TGTGCCAGCAGCGTAGCGGGCAGGGGGCTCGAAAAACTGTTTTTT. This chain joins TRBV9 and TRBJ1-4, with 8 nucleotides matching TRBD1. Trimming at V came to 0 bases and at J to 8 bases, leaving 6 bases not matched to a gene. Germline V gives CDR1 SGDLS, CDR2 YYNGEE. The CDR3 extends over 15 amino acids.

The rearrangement uses TRBV7-2 and TRBJ1-6, with a weak D call TRBD1 (5 bases). This CDR3 contains 16 residues. Per the germline V gene, CDR1 is SGHTA and CDR2 is FQGNSA. The V end was cut by 5 bases, the J end by 2 bases, with 13 bases between. The CDR3 sequence is CASSPRGRTYNSPLHF. The DNA of the CDR3 is TGTGCCAGCAGCCCGCGGGGGAGGACCTATAATTCACCCCTCCACTTT. Looking up the rest from reference TRBV7-2 and TRBJ1-6 gives the full variable domain: GAGVSQSPSNKVTEKGKDVELRCDPISGHTALYWYRQSLGQGLEFLIYFQGNSAPDKSGLPSDRFSAERTGGSVSTLTIQRTQQEDSAVYLCASSPRGRTYNSPLHFGNGTRLTVT.

This clone was counted between two and nine times. V and J are TRBV5-4 and TRBJ2-5, with D maybe TRBD2 (6 bases). The CDR3 totals 15 residues. Per the germline V gene, CDR1 is SGHNT and CDR2 is YYREEE (reference sequence). V was pared by 0 bases and J by 1 base, with 10 bases between. The CDR3 loop reads CASSLGGEVQETQYF. CDR3 bases: TGTGCCAGCAGCTTGGGGGGGGAAGTCCAAGAGACCCAGTACTTC.

This clone turned up a few times. The rearrangement uses TRBV19 and TRBJ1-1; 8 bases fit TRBD1. The J segment lost 4 bases and the V segment lost 5 bases, leaving 6 bases of the junction unmatched. CDR3 length: 14 amino acids. The V gene's germline CDR1 is LNHDA and CDR2 SQIVND (reference sequence). For the CDR3, the DNA is TGTGCCAGTAGTTGGAGGACAGGGATCACTGAAGCTTTCTTT. Translation gives CASSWRTGITEAFF.

CDR3 loop: CATSTSAADTQYF. CDR3 coding DNA: TGTGCCACCAGCACTTCAGCGGCAGATACGCAGTATTTT. The rearrangement joins TRBV15 to TRBJ2-3, with a possible D match to TRBD2 (5 bases). Trimming took 4 bases from V and 4 from J, leaving 9 bases between them. Germline V gene data show CDR1 as LNHNV and CDR2 as YYDKDF (reference sequence). This CDR3 comprises 13 residues.

The rearrangement joins TRBV21-1 to TRBJ2-7; TRBD2 reflects the table's D call only, with no check against the DNA. TRBV21-1 is flagged as a pseudogene. The CDR3 has 16 amino acids. This chain's CDR3 is CASSTSPRDSPYEQYF. The CDR3 DNA sequence: TGTGCCAGCAGCACGTCCCCCCGGGACTCCCCCTACGAGCAGTACTTC.

The chain carries TRBV19 and TRBJ1-3; D may be TRBD1 (5 bases). V was clipped by 8 bases and J by 5 bases, with 13 bases between them. The CDR3 is 13 amino acids. The germline gives CDR1 LNHDA, CDR2 SQIVND (reference sequence). In DNA, the CDR3 is TGTGCCAGTGGGCAGGGTAGGCGAAACACCATATATTTT. It yields the protein CASGQGRRNTIYF. The full variable domain, with the rest looked up from reference TRBV19 and TRBJ1-3, is DGGITQSPKYLFRKEGQNVTLSCEQNLNHDAMYWYRQDPGQGLRLIYYSQIVNDFQKGDIAEGYSVSREKKESFPLTVTSAQKNPTAFYLCASGQGRRNTIYFGEGSWLTVV.

V usage is TRBV5-1 and J usage is TRBJ2-3; 13 bases line up with TRBD2. V was pared by 0 bases and J by 1 base, with 8 bases of the junction left unmatched. The germline CDR1 and CDR2 sequences are SGHRS and YFSETQ. The CDR3 is made up of 19 amino acids. DNA for the CDR3: TGCGCCAGCAGCTTGGCCGGAGCGGGGACTAGCGGGGGCACAGATACGCAGTATTTT. It encodes CASSLAGAGTSGGTDTQYF.

This chain joins TRBV7-2 and TRBJ2-3; D is undetermined. This CDR3 spans 16 amino acids. CDR1 and CDR2 from the germline V gene are SGHTA and FQGNSA. The V end lost 1 base, the J end lost 0 bases, and 11 bases lay between the germline ends. CDR3 bases: TGTGCCAGCAGCTTAGTGGTGGCCTCTAGCACAGATACGCAGTATTTT. Protein product: CASSLVVASSTDTQYF.

This clone was observed a handful of times. Other DNA sequences in the same sample also yield this CDR3. The chain carries TRBV19 and TRBJ1-1; a possible D gene is TRBD1 (5 bases). Germline-derived CDR1 and CDR2 are LNHDA and SQIVND (reference sequence). CDR3 length: 13 residues. Trimming removed 5 bases from V and 4 bases from J, with 11 bases in between. DNA of the CDR3: TGTGCCAGTAGTTACCGGGGGGGCACTGAAGCTTTCTTT. This gives the protein CASSYRGGTEAFF.

The V call is TRBV3-1 (or the pseudogene TRBV3-2), the J call TRBJ2-1; 7 bases match TRBD2. J was trimmed by 8 bases and V by 3 bases; bases with no gene match: 7. The CDR3 loop spans 14 amino acids. Looked up from germline, CDR1 is LGHDT and CDR2 is YNNKEL (reference sequence). The CDR3 region is CASSHLLARHEQFF. DNA for the CDR3: TGTGCCAGCAGCCACCTACTAGCGAGGCATGAGCAGTTCTTC.

This sequence joins TRBV6-2 or TRBV6-3 and TRBJ2-7; TRBD1 aligns across 9 bases. The V segment lost 6 bases and the J segment 1 base; nucleotides outside the gene matches: 7. CDR3 length: 15 amino acids. From germline, CDR1 is MNHEY and CDR2 SVGEGT. This CDR3 is CASSSGTGSSYEQYF. The DNA for the CDR3 is TGTGCCAGCAGCTCCGGGACAGGGAGTTCCTACGAGCAGTACTTC.

The CDR3 is CASSYQLAGDLETQYF. The CDR3 region has the DNA TGTGCCAGCAGTTACCAACTAGCGGGAGACCTAGAGACCCAGTACTTC. The chain couples TRBV6-5 to TRBJ2-5, with 11 bases fitting TRBD2. Germline V gene sequence: CDR1 MNHEY, CDR2 SVGAGI. The CDR3 contains 16 residues. J lost 4 bases, V lost 2 bases, and 6 bases had no gene match.